The 7 T cell receptor beta chains in this list originate from one sample, sequenced in a study of T cell changes during pregnancy in multiple sclerosis. Assay used: immunoSEQ multiplex PCR; TCRdb lists only in-frame clones, some missing. The sample yields tens of thousands of clones, about nine tenths seen once. This specimen was peripheral blood, taken in the second trimester of pregnancy. These receptors were taken from a female donor with multiple sclerosis, enrolled in a pregnancy study.

The V and J genes are TRBV10-2 and TRBJ1-5; possible D gene TRBD1, 6 bases. CDR3 length: 15 amino acids. CDR1 is WSHSY, CDR2 SAAADI, per germline. Trimming removed 5 bases at V and 2 bases at J, with 13 bases between. CDR3 in DNA: TGCGCCAGCAGTCAGGACAGCGGAGGCAATCAGCCCCAGCATTTT. This codes for CASSQDSGGNQPQHF.

The V gene is TRBV18, the J gene TRBJ1-1; 7 bases fit TRBD1. V dropped 3 bases and J dropped 4; count of bases not matched to a gene: 2. Germline V CDR1 and CDR2: KGHSH, LQKENI. There are 13 residues in the CDR3. The CDR3 DNA is TGTGCCAGCTCACCTAGGGGGCCCACTGAAGCTTTCTTT. It is translated as CASSPRGPTEAFF.

V usage is TRBV4-1 and J usage is TRBJ2-1; D is uncertain. The length of the CDR3 is 13 residues. Germline V CDR1 and CDR2: MGHRA, YSYEKL. Trimming removed 1 base at V and 10 bases at J, with 11 bases between. The DNA for the CDR3 is TGCGCCAGCAGCCAAGGGTTTGGCCCGGAGCAGTTCTTC. Translating it yields CASSQGFGPEQFF.

This rearrangement joins TRBV29-1 to TRBJ2-5; perhaps TRBD2 as D (5 bases). V shed 3 bases and J shed 7 bases, with 9 bases lying between them. The CDR3 is made up of 11 amino acids. Germline-derived CDR1 and CDR2 are SQVTM and ANQGSEA. Here the CDR3 reads CSVDPRGTQYF. As DNA, the CDR3 is TGCAGCGTTGATCCCCGGGGGACCCAGTACTTC.

CDR3 nucleotides: TGTGCCAGTAGTATTCATCTCGGGGGAGGAACCAATGAGCAGTTCTTC. Residues: CASSIHLGGGTNEQFF. The V gene is TRBV19, the J gene TRBJ2-1, with D possibly TRBD2 on 6 matching bases. Germline V gives CDR1 LNHDA, CDR2 SQIVND (reference sequence). The ends were cut back, 3 bases at V and 6 bases at J, with 18 bases in the middle. This CDR3 comprises 16 residues.

This clone has only one observation. The genes are TRBV5-5 and TRBJ2-7; no clear D. The V and J ends lost 1 base and 3 bases respectively, with 8 bases between them. The CDR3 runs 13 residues. Germline lookup yields CDR1 SGHKS and CDR2 YYEKEE (reference sequence). The CDR3: CASSLHTHYEQYF. CDR3 coding DNA: TGTGCCAGCAGCTTGCACACACACTACGAGCAGTACTTC.

CDR3 in amino acids: CASSSGFRVQATKEQYF. In DNA form, the CDR3 reads TGCGCCAGCAGCTCCGGGTTCCGGGTACAGGCCACTAAAGAGCAGTACTTC. J is TRBJ2-7 and V is TRBV5-1; D possibly corresponds to TRBD1 (5 bases). V lost 3 bases, J lost 7 bases, and 26 bases lay in between. CDR1 and CDR2 from the germline V gene are SGHRS and YFSETQ. This CDR3 spans 17 amino acids.